The 22 T cell receptor beta chains below were found in one sample sequenced in a study of cytomegalovirus exposure and HLA in healthy donors. The study ran its PCR with 60 Vbeta and 13 Jbeta primers. The protocol was immunoSEQ multiplex PCR, while the TCRdb copy is restricted to in-frame clones and leaves out a portion. Of about 190,000 clones in the sample, 65% to 85% were seen once. Sequencing was carried out using PBMCs. The receptors originated from a man aged 50 to 60 in good health and CMV-seronegative.

The V call is TRBV5-1, the J call TRBJ2-5, with 9 bases fitting TRBD2. This CDR3 contains 14 residues. The junction had 6 bases not matched to a gene; V was cut back by 4 bases and J by 5 bases. Germline V CDR1 and CDR2: SGHRS, YFSETQ. The CDR3 sequence is CASSPGLAPETQYF. The CDR3 DNA reads as TGCGCCAGCAGCCCGGGACTAGCCCCCGAGACCCAGTACTTC.

The chain is built from TRBV4-3 and TRBJ1-2; 7 bases match TRBD1. The CDR3 covers 13 residues. Germline V CDR1 and CDR2: LGHNA, YSLEER. V shed 4 bases, J shed 6 bases, and the junction held 5 bases outside the gene matches. CDR3 sequence (DNA): TGCGCCAGCAGCCCCCGGACAGGTGATGGCTACACCTTC. It is translated as CASSPRTGDGYTF.

The chain couples TRBV11-3 to TRBJ2-3; TRBD1 aligns across 10 bases. The CDR3 contains 16 residues. Germline lookup yields CDR1 SGHNT and CDR2 YENEEA. V was clipped by 1 base and J by 2 bases; unmatched bases: 3. CDR3 amino acids: CASSLGGTGATDTQYF. CDR3 bases: TGTGCCAGCAGCTTAGGGGGGACAGGGGCCACAGATACGCAGTATTTT.

This clone turned up a few times. This rearrangement joins TRBV19 to TRBJ1-2; D is undetermined. In germline, CDR1 is LNHDA, CDR2 SQIVND (reference sequence). Trimming left V 6 bases short and J 4 bases short, with 24 bases between. The CDR3 has 17 residues. This chain's CDR3 is CASSSTGFGDIGYGYTF. CDR3 DNA: TGTGCCAGTAGCTCAACGGGATTCGGGGATATCGGCTATGGCTACACCTTC. Variable domain in full (rest from reference TRBV19 and TRBJ1-2): DGGITQSPKYLFRKEGQNVTLSCEQNLNHDAMYWYRQDPGQGLRLIYYSQIVNDFQKGDIAEGYSVSREKKESFPLTVTSAQKNPTAFYLCASSSTGFGDIGYGYTFGSGTRLTVV.

The chain carries TRBV27 and TRBJ2-7; D remains ambiguous. The CDR3 consists of 14 residues. The germline CDR1 and CDR2 sequences are MNHEY and SMNVEV (reference sequence). Trimming took off 5 bases at V and 2 bases at J, with 13 bases between the two ends. Here the CDR3 DNA reads TGTGCCAGCAGTCCCCAACTCCCTACCTACGAGCAGTACTTC. It translates to CASSPQLPTYEQYF.

This clone has more than one count but fewer than ten. The chain has TRBV5-1 and TRBJ1-5; D may be TRBD1 (6 bases). The CDR3 length is 15 residues. Germline V lookup: CDR1 SGHRS, CDR2 YFSETQ. The V end lost 7 bases, the J end lost 0 bases, and 14 bases lay between the germline ends. CDR3 nucleotides: TGCGCCAGCTCCCTGGACAGCTATAGCAATCAGCCCCAGCATTTT. Translated: CASSLDSYSNQPQHF.

J is TRBJ2-6 and V is TRBV5-8; 12 bases align to TRBD1. J lost 2 bases, V lost 4 bases, and 7 bases had no gene match. The germline V gene has CDR1 SGHTS and CDR2 YDEGEE. CDR3 size: 18 residues. DNA of the CDR3: TGTGCCAGCAGCGATTCCGGGACAGGGGGCGCTGGGGCCAACGTCCTGACTTTC. Translating it yields CASSDSGTGGAGANVLTF.

J is TRBJ2-4 and V is TRBV6-5; no clear D gene. The germline V and J ends were trimmed by 8 bases and 2 bases, with 16 bases remaining between them. The CDR3 runs 15 residues. Germline V gives CDR1 MNHEY, CDR2 SVGAGI. CDR3 amino acids: CASRSGRHTKNIQYF. The CDR3 bases are TGTGCCAGCCGGTCCGGCAGGCACACCAAAAACATTCAGTACTTC.

Worth noting for this clone: Mismatch with germline at one junction end may stem from a read error. This chain uses TRBV7-9 with TRBJ1-5; D perhaps matches TRBD1 (6 bases). The CDR3 is 17 amino acids. In germline, CDR1 is SEHNR, CDR2 FQNEAQ (reference sequence). The CDR3 region is CSSSSGGGGNSNQPQHF. CDR3 in DNA: TGTTCCAGCAGCTCCGGAGGGGGGGGCAATAGCAATCAGCCCCAGCATTTT. Looking up the rest from reference TRBV7-9 and TRBJ1-5 gives the full variable domain: DTGVSQNPRHKITKRGQNVTFRCDPISEHNRLYWYRQTLGQGPEFLTYFQNEAQLEKSRLLSDRFSAERPKGSFSTLEIQRTEQGDSAMYLCSSSSGGGGNSNQPQHFGDGTRLSIL.

The chain is built from TRBV27 and TRBJ1-1; D uncertain. The CDR3 is 18 residues long. CDR1 is MNHEY, CDR2 SMNVEV, per germline (reference sequence). Trimming removed 2 bases from V and 1 base from J, with 20 bases in between. The CDR3 region has the DNA TGTGCCAGCAGTTTAGTGGGAGGGATCAGGACCCCGAACACTGAAGCTTTCTTT. Its protein is CASSLVGGIRTPNTEAFF.

This clone was picked up one time. The genes are TRBV11-3 and TRBJ2-2, with TRBD1 identical over 11 bases. Trimming at V came to 4 bases and at J to 6 bases, leaving 4 bases not matched to a gene. The CDR3 has 15 residues. The germline gives CDR1 SGHNT, CDR2 YENEEA. The chain's CDR3 is CASSSDRGPSGELFF. As DNA, the CDR3 is TGTGCCAGCAGCTCGGACAGGGGGCCTTCCGGGGAGCTGTTTTTT.

The rearrangement links TRBV7-2 to TRBJ2-6; TRBD1 matches 7 bases. Germline assignment: CDR1 SGHTA and CDR2 FQGNSA. V lost 5 bases and J lost 8; bases outside the gene matches: 12. The CDR3 runs to 16 residues. The CDR3 protein is CASSPMDRSQTNVLTF. In nucleotides, the CDR3 is TGTGCCAGCAGCCCCATGGACAGGTCGCAAACCAACGTCCTGACTTTC. The whole variable domain, filled in from reference TRBV7-2 and TRBJ2-6, reads GAGVSQSPSNKVTEKGKDVELRCDPISGHTALYWYRQSLGQGLEFLIYFQGNSAPDKSGLPSDRFSAERTGGSVSTLTIQRTQQEDSAVYLCASSPMDRSQTNVLTFGAGSRLTVL.

The chain couples TRBV10-3 to TRBJ1-5; 7 bases agree with TRBD1. V was clipped by 2 bases and J by 3 bases; unmatched bases: 7. Germline CDR1 reads ENHRY; CDR2 reads SYGVKD. This CDR3 contains 16 residues. For the CDR3, the DNA is TGTGCCATCAGTGAGGTCTTGACAGGGATCAATCAGCCCCAGCATTTT. Translated, it gives CAISEVLTGINQPQHF.

V and J are TRBV5-6 and TRBJ2-7; D is possibly TRBD1 (6 bases). Per germline, CDR1 SGHDT and CDR2 YYEEEE. The V and J ends lost 6 bases and 3 bases respectively, with 25 bases between them. This CDR3 spans 17 amino acids. The DNA for the CDR3 is TGTGCCAGCACCTCCTGGGGTACAGGGCCTCCCAACTACGAGCAGTACTTC. It translates to CASTSWGTGPPNYEQYF.

The CDR3 DNA is TGTGCCAGCAGTGAAGCGAATGTCCTACATTTT. Translated, it gives CASSEANVLHF. The rearrangement joins TRBV2 to TRBJ1-5, with unresolved D. The CDR3 extends over 11 amino acids. CDR1 and CDR2 from the germline V gene are SNHLY and FYNNEI. V lost 0 bases and J lost 16, with 10 bases in between.

This clone appeared once. The rearrangement links TRBV6-5 to TRBJ1-1; TRBD1 aligns across 8 bases. The germline CDR1 and CDR2 sequences are MNHEY and SVGAGI. The CDR3 totals 14 residues. The junction had 6 bases not matched to a gene; V was cut back by 5 bases and J by 4 bases. CDR3 in amino acids: CASSDGDRFTEAFF. CDR3 sequence (DNA): TGTGCCAGCAGTGATGGGGACAGGTTCACTGAAGCTTTCTTT.

V usage is TRBV7-2 and J usage is TRBJ2-2; no reliable D call. CDR3 length: 12 amino acids. V dropped 2 bases and J dropped 7 bases, with 5 bases sitting between them. The germline V gene encodes CDR1 SGHTA and CDR2 FQGNSA. The CDR3 reads CASSLSLGELFF. CDR3 DNA sequence: TGTGCCAGCAGCTTATCCCTCGGGGAGCTGTTTTTT.

This chain connects TRBV5-1 to TRBJ2-5, with 8 bases lining up with TRBD2. After removal of 7 bases from V and 5 bases from J, the junction contained 13 bases not matched to a gene. CDR1 and CDR2 from the germline V gene are SGHRS and YFSETQ. This CDR3 has 15 amino acids. This CDR3 is CASVKSGGIWETQYF. The CDR3 nucleotides read TGCGCCAGCGTAAAGAGCGGGGGTATTTGGGAGACCCAGTACTTC.

The chain couples TRBV9 to TRBJ2-6; no clear D gene. Between the trimmed V and J ends, which lost 4 bases and 0 bases, there was a span of 5 bases. Germline lookup yields CDR1 SGDLS and CDR2 YYNGEE. The CDR3 runs to 14 residues. As DNA, the CDR3 is TGTGCCAGCAGCCCCAGCTCTGGGGCCAACGTCCTGACTTTC. Translation: CASSPSSGANVLTF. Supplemented by reference TRBV9 and TRBJ2-6, the full variable domain reads DSGVTQTPKHLITATGQRVTLRCSPRSGDLSVYWYQQSLDQGLQFLIQYYNGEERAKGNILERFSAQQFPDLHSELNLSSLELGDSALYFCASSPSSGANVLTFGAGSRLTVL.

The J gene is TRBJ2-5, the V gene TRBV7-2, with 15 bases fitting TRBD2. Unmatched junction bases numbered 8, after V lost 5 bases and J lost 4 bases. The CDR3 runs 17 residues. Germline V gene sequence: CDR1 SGHTA, CDR2 FQGNSA. The CDR3 coding sequence is TGTGCCAGCAGCCCCGGACTAGCGGGGGGGCTCGTAGAGACCCAGTACTTC. Translation: CASSPGLAGGLVETQYF.

V is TRBV29-1 and J is TRBJ1-1, with D perhaps TRBD1 (5 bases). V was cut by 4 bases and J by 3 bases, with 9 bases left in between. Germline V gene data show CDR1 as SQVTM and CDR2 as ANQGSEA. The CDR3 totals 12 residues. This CDR3 reads CSVGAGDTEAFF. In DNA form, the CDR3 reads TGCAGCGTTGGAGCGGGGGACACTGAAGCTTTCTTT.

This chain's CDR3 is CATSTGQGTDTQYF. The CDR3 region has the DNA TGTGCCACCAGCACCGGACAGGGAACAGATACGCAGTATTTT. The chain links TRBV15 to TRBJ2-3; 8 nucleotides align to TRBD1. CDR1 is LNHNV, CDR2 YYDKDF, per germline (reference sequence). With V trimmed by 4 bases and J by 3 bases, 3 bases remained unmatched. The CDR3 is made up of 14 amino acids.